This passage covers 7 T cell receptor beta chains from one sample sequenced in a study of blood T cell repertoires in COVID-19. Sequenced by immunoSEQ multiplex PCR; TCRdb stores in-frame clones only, minus some. Of roughly 150,000 clones in the sample, approximately 88% were seen once. Sequencing was done on a sample of peripheral blood. All receptors derive from a woman at least 80 years old with active or convalescent COVID-19.

About this clone: Within the sample, other DNA sequences also encode this same CDR3. The V gene is TRBV6-5, the J gene TRBJ1-1; D remains ambiguous. Trimming took off 0 bases at V and 1 base at J, with 3 bases between the two ends. The CDR3 sequence is 13 residues long. Germline V lookup: CDR1 MNHEY, CDR2 SVGAGI. CDR3 amino acids: CASSYSRNTEAFF. The CDR3 DNA is TGTGCCAGCAGTTACTCCAGGAACACTGAAGCTTTCTTT.

This chain connects TRBV4-3 to TRBJ1-1; perhaps TRBD1 as D (6 bases). Trimming removed 1 base from V and 2 bases from J, with 11 bases in between. This CDR3 spans 15 amino acids. Germline CDR1 and CDR2: LGHNA and YSLEER. The DNA for the CDR3 is TGCGCCAGCAGCCAAGTCGCAGGGACAAACACTGAAGCTTTCTTT. It yields the protein CASSQVAGTNTEAFF.

This chain joins TRBV5-1 and TRBJ1-1; D uncertain. The germline V gene encodes CDR1 SGHRS and CDR2 YFSETQ. The CDR3 totals 16 residues. Trimming removed 5 bases at V and 0 bases at J, with 17 bases between. The CDR3 here is CASSSREATVNTEAFF. The CDR3 nucleotides read TGCGCCAGCAGTAGTAGGGAGGCAACGGTGAACACTGAAGCTTTCTTT. Full variable domain (missing parts from reference TRBV5-1 and TRBJ1-1): KAGVTQTPRYLIKTRGQQVTLSCSPISGHRSVSWYQQTPGQGLQFLFEYFSETQRNKGNFPGRFSGRQFSNSRSEMNVSTLELGDSALYLCASSSREATVNTEAFFGQGTRLTVV.

The genes are TRBV7-8 and TRBJ2-7, with D tentatively TRBD2 (7 bases). The V gene's germline CDR1 is SGHVS and CDR2 FQNEAQ. V was clipped by 1 base and J by 7 bases, with 11 bases between them. This CDR3 spans 13 amino acids. CDR3 sequence: CASSLVGGGEQYF. Here the CDR3 DNA reads TGTGCCAGCAGCTTAGTGGGAGGGGGAGAGCAGTACTTC. Filled out from reference TRBV7-8 and TRBJ2-7, the complete variable domain reads GAGVSQSPRYKVAKRGQDVALRCDPISGHVSLFWYQQALGQGPEFLTYFQNEAQLDKSGLPSDRFFAERPEGSVSTLKIQRTQQEDSAVYLCASSLVGGGEQYFGPGTRLTVT.

This chain uses TRBV3-1 (or the pseudogene TRBV3-2) with TRBJ1-3; unclear D gene. The CDR3 totals 16 residues. The V gene lost 3 bases and the J gene lost 4 bases, with 16 bases spanning the gap. The germline gives CDR1 LGHDT, CDR2 YNNKEL (reference sequence). CDR3 nucleotide sequence: TGTGCCAGCAGCCAGGGAGGGCTTATTCTCGGAAACACCATATATTTT. This codes for CASSQGGLILGNTIYF.

This sequence joins TRBV23-1 and TRBJ1-4, with 7 bases identical to TRBD1. TRBV23-1 is an open reading frame, and its role is uncertain. The V gene end was trimmed by 2 bases and the J gene end by 8 bases; junction bases not matched to a gene: 14. CDR3 length equals 17 residues. The CDR3 sequence: CASSQIEWGYRGEKLFF. The DNA of the CDR3 is TGCGCCAGCAGTCAAATCGAGTGGGGTTACAGGGGCGAAAAACTGTTTTTT.

This clone appeared a few times. The chain is built from TRBV6-4 and TRBJ1-2, with D tentatively TRBD1 (5 bases). Germline loops: CDR1 MRHNA, CDR2 SNTAGT. V was trimmed by 0 bases and J by 0 bases, leaving 11 bases between them. The CDR3 totals 16 residues. CDR3 nucleotide sequence: TGTGCCAGCAGTGACTCTGCGGGGGTCTCTAACTATGGCTACACCTTC. Its protein product is CASSDSAGVSNYGYTF.